Given below is one T cell receptor beta chain in context. CDR1 is SGHDN, CDR2 FVKESK, per germline. Trimming pared 5 bases from V and 4 bases from J, leaving 18 bases between. This CDR3 comprises 16 residues. These data are taken from a study of blood T cells in healthy people across ages. Each sample provided at least 6 micrograms of extracted total RNA. Using a J-beta primer mix together with a sample-barcoded 5' primer, a second PCR was run for about 6 to 11 cycles. From the 5' RACE reads, TCRdb called clonotypes with MiXCR, one entry per CDR3 protein. The sample lists about 1.8 million distinct CDR3 sequences, about 50% occurring once.

The receptor comes from a woman between 40 and 50 years old in good health. Source material: blood. The chain couples TRBV14 to TRBJ2-1; D is unresolved. CDR3: CASSVGPGPTYNEQFF. In DNA form, the CDR3 reads TGTGCCAGCAGCGTGGGCCCCGGGCCCACTTACAATGAGCAGTTCTTC.